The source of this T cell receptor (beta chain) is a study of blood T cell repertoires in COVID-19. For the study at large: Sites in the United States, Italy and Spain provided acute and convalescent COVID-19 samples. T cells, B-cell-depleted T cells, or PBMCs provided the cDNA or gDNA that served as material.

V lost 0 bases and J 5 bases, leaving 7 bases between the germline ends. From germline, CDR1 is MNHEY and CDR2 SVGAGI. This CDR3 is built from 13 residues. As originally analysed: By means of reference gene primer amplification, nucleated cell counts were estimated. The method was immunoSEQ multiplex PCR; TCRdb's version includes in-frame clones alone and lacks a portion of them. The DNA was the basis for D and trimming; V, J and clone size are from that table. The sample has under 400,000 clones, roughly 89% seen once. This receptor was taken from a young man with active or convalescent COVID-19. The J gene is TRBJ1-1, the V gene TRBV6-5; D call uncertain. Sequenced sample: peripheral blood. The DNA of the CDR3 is TGTGCCAGCAGTTACTCGGAGTGGACTGAAGCTTTCTTT. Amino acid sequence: CASSYSEWTEAFF.